The 14 T cell receptor beta chains below all came from one sample that was sequenced in a study of cytomegalovirus exposure and HLA in healthy donors. Libraries were prepared by immunoSEQ multiplex PCR; TCRdb keeps only in-frame clonotypes and omits some of them. The data show 150,000 to 200,000 clones, with more than 75% seen just once and approximately 3% held by the top ten. Material for sequencing was PBMCs. All receptors derive from a man aged 18-30 years in good health and CMV-seronegative.

This chain uses TRBV4-2 with TRBJ2-3, with TRBD2 as a possible D gene (5 bases). Germline V gives CDR1 LGHNA, CDR2 YNFKEQ. The ends were cut back, 5 bases at V and 0 bases at J, with 12 bases in the middle. The CDR3 runs to 15 residues. The CDR3 is CASSLSQRSTDTQYF. Written as DNA, the CDR3 is TGTGCCAGCAGCTTGTCGCAGCGGAGCACAGATACGCAGTATTTT.

This sequence joins TRBV15 and TRBJ2-3, with D unresolved. The CDR3 is made up of 13 amino acids. CDR1 and CDR2 from the germline V gene are LNHNV and YYDKDF (reference sequence). V lost 7 bases and J 1 base, leaving 9 bases between the germline ends. The CDR3 protein is CATNLLGTDTQYF. As DNA, the CDR3 is TGTGCCACCAACCTTTTAGGCACAGATACGCAGTATTTT.

The chain joins TRBV5-6 to TRBJ1-2, with a possible D match to TRBD1 (6 bases). V lost 4 bases and J lost 8, with 9 bases in between. The germline gives CDR1 SGHDT, CDR2 YYEEEE. CDR3 size: 11 residues. CDR3 protein: CASSTDRGYTF. For the CDR3, the DNA is TGTGCCAGCAGCACCGACAGGGGCTACACCTTC.

The rearrangement uses TRBV28 and TRBJ2-7; D is ambiguous. The CDR3 covers 14 residues. The V gene's germline CDR1 is MDHEN and CDR2 SYDVKM. Trimming cost V 8 bases and J 4 bases, with 18 bases left between them. CDR3 DNA: TGTGCCAGCTTGGGTGAAGGAGACCATTACGAGCAGTACTTC. It is translated as CASLGEGDHYEQYF.

V usage is TRBV28 and J usage is TRBJ2-7; TRBD1 matches 8 bases. This CDR3 is 15 amino acids long. Germline CDR1 reads MDHEN; CDR2 reads SYDVKM. After removal of 2 bases from V and 3 bases from J, the junction contained 6 bases not matched to a gene. CDR3 bases: TGTGCCAGCAGTTTAGGGGGCAGGGGGCACTACGAGCAGTACTTC. It encodes CASSLGGRGHYEQYF. Full variable domain (remainder filled in from reference TRBV28 and TRBJ2-7): DVKVTQSSRYLVKRTGEKVFLECVQDMDHENMFWYRQDPGLGLRLIYFSYDVKMKEKGDIPEGYSVSREKKERFSLILESASTNQTSMYLCASSLGGRGHYEQYFGPGTRLTVT.

V is TRBV28 and J is TRBJ2-3; the match to TRBD2 covers 10 bases. V shed 7 bases and J 0 bases; nucleotides not matched to a gene: 16. Germline lookup yields CDR1 MDHEN and CDR2 SYDVKM. The CDR3 runs to 19 residues. The CDR3 sequence: CASTTSGSSGGTSTDTQYF. CDR3 nucleotides: TGTGCCAGCACTACTTCGGGTTCTAGCGGGGGCACTAGCACAGATACGCAGTATTTT.

The rearrangement joins TRBV28 to TRBJ2-2, with no clear D. Germline CDR1 and CDR2: MDHEN and SYDVKM. The CDR3 covers 14 residues. V lost 7 bases and J lost 3, with 12 bases in between. CDR3 protein: CASTLTGYTGELFF. The CDR3 region has the DNA TGTGCCAGCACCCTAACCGGGTACACCGGGGAGCTGTTTTTT.

The rearrangement links TRBV4-1 to TRBJ2-1; TRBD2 matches at 12 bases. Germline V lookup: CDR1 MGHRA, CDR2 YSYEKL. Trimming removed 6 bases from V and 9 bases from J; junction bases left unmatched: 9. CDR3 length: 15 residues. The CDR3 DNA sequence: TGCGCCAGCAGTCGCCTAGCGGGAGGGCCGGGTGAGCAGTTCTTC. Translating gives CASSRLAGGPGEQFF.

J is TRBJ1-2 and V is TRBV27; perhaps TRBD1 as D (5 bases). Trimming cost V 6 bases and J 5 bases, with 19 bases left between them. The CDR3 extends over 15 amino acids. Looked up from germline, CDR1 is MNHEY and CDR2 is SMNVEV (reference sequence). In DNA, the CDR3 is TGTGCCAGCAGGTTACAAGACAGCGAAACGTATGGCTACACCTTC. Its protein is CASRLQDSETYGYTF.

The chain couples TRBV9 to TRBJ2-2, with 11 nucleotides matching TRBD2. CDR1 and CDR2 (germline): SGDLS, YYNGEE. There are 17 residues in the CDR3. J gave up 7 bases and V 4 bases, and 12 bases lay outside the gene matches. CDR3 sequence (DNA): TGTGCCAGCAGCACGGGACTAGCGGAGATCTTCGGCGGGGAGCTGTTTTTT. Translation: CASSTGLAEIFGGELFF.

CDR3 in amino acids: CASRQMNTEAFF. CDR3 nucleotide sequence: TGTGCCAGTAGACAGATGAACACTGAAGCTTTCTTT. The chain recombines TRBV19 with TRBJ1-1; no firm D call. CDR1 is LNHDA, CDR2 SQIVND, per germline (reference sequence). There are 12 residues in the CDR3. Trimming took off 6 bases at V and 0 bases at J, with 5 bases between the two ends. The full variable domain, its missing parts supplied by reference TRBV19 and TRBJ1-1, is DGGITQSPKYLFRKEGQNVTLSCEQNLNHDAMYWYRQDPGQGLRLIYYSQIVNDFQKGDIAEGYSVSREKKESFPLTVTSAQKNPTAFYLCASRQMNTEAFFGQGTRLTVV.

This rearrangement joins TRBV6-1 to TRBJ1-3; possible D gene TRBD1, 5 bases. Germline CDR1 MNHNS, CDR2 SASEGT. CDR3 size: 13 residues. V was shortened by 6 bases and J by 1 base, with 7 bases between the two germline ends. In DNA, the CDR3 is TGTGCCAGCAGGGCAGGGTCTGGAAACACCATATATTTT. This codes for CASRAGSGNTIYF.

The V call is TRBV11-1, the J call TRBJ2-1; 7 nucleotides agree with TRBD1. V was pared by 4 bases and J by 4 bases, with 7 bases of the junction left unmatched. Germline V gene data show CDR1 as SGHAT and CDR2 as FQDESV (reference sequence). The length of the CDR3 is 15 residues. The CDR3 bases are TGTGCCAGCAGCTCAACAGGGGTTGAGTACAATGAGCAGTTCTTC. It encodes CASSSTGVEYNEQFF.

In this sample, this clone turned up once. This chain uses TRBV19 with TRBJ1-6, with 7 bases that match TRBD1. V trimming: 5 bases; J trimming: 11 bases; junction bases outside the gene matches: 3. This CDR3 region has 12 residues. Germline V gene lookup returns CDR1 LNHDA and CDR2 SQIVND (reference sequence). CDR3 bases: TGTGCCAGTAGTGAGGGACAGCCACCCCTCCACTTT. Its protein is CASSEGQPPLHF.